This T cell receptor beta chain was documented in a study of shared clonotypes between healthy human individuals (dated by TCRdb to about 2020). For the wider study: The cohort included three men and a couple of women between 18 and 49 years of age. For each donor, CD4 naive and CD4 memory were each run on three plates, CD8 naive on two plates, and CD8 memory on one plate. The study deeply sequenced blood TCR repertoires of about 5 healthy adults to estimate repertoire size and the extent of clonotype sharing between individuals. Different laboratories and diverse techniques were used to prepare libraries and sequence TCR repertoires, to increase sequencing depth and limit assay-specific biases. Leukapheresis yielded between about 0.85 and 9 billion PBMCs per donor. Overall results and qualifications from the work: Pairwise subsampling led to the expectation that sequencing depth would affect the degree of clonotype sharing among donors. Sampling was restricted to blood, and TCR repertoires in tissue are likely to differ from TCR repertoires in blood. Higher generation probabilities were observed for clonotypes shared by all four sorted-subset donors than for non-shared clonotypes. Naive subsets generally had larger estimated clonotype richness than memory subsets did. Rarefaction of sorted-subset datasets indicated incomplete sequencing despite the large sequencing depth. Across several donors, 5% to 6% of naive CD4, around 3.3% of naive CD8, 2% to 2.5% of memory CD4, and under 0.45% of memory CD8 clonotypes were shared. The small number of donors limited the genetic and exposure-history diversity represented.

The donors were healthy, HIV-negative adults with no recently reported acute infections or vaccinations. Every donor was a Caucasian adult residing in Nashville, Tennessee, USA. CD4+ T cells were enriched through magnetic negative selection, after which naive cells were positively selected on CD45RA and the remaining negative fraction served as the memory subset. After blood collection by leukapheresis, PBMCs were isolated using Ficoll-Histopaque density gradient centrifugation and then cryopreserved in the vapor phase of liquid nitrogen. Analytical flow cytometry was used to check the purity and quantity of each magnetically sorted T cell population. From each sorted fraction, genomic DNA was isolated and quantified by UV absorbance on a Nanodrop 2000c. Using the deep immunoSEQ assay, TCR CDR3 regions were amplified from genomic DNA by multiplex PCR. Extracted genomic DNA from each cell subset was spread evenly across all wells of several immunoSEQ 96-well plates, with each plate serving as a replicate. For sorted subsets, roughly 200 ng of genomic DNA, equivalent to 30,000 or so T cell genomes, went into each replicate PCR. Purified libraries were measured with a Qubit 3.0 fluorometer, size-checked on a Bioanalyzer 2100, and measured again with the KAPA Library Quantification kit. Every immunoSEQ 96-well plate was sequenced on a separate single-read 150-cycle Illumina NextSeq 550 flow cell. The study's processing was this. Because the immunoSEQ output held only junctional sequences and lacked quality scores, the filtering could not match the filtering applied to full-length reads. To assign V/J genes and CDR3, sequences were annotated using PyIR, a Python wrapper for IgBLAST v1.9, with IMGT germline references. Reads with weak V/J assignments (E-value above 1e-6), missing CDR3, stop codons, out-of-frame junctions, or ambiguous translated residues were removed. V3J clonotypes were defined as sequences sharing the same inferred V gene, J gene, and CDR3 amino acid sequence. The percentage overlap between two repertoires was calculated by dividing the number of shared unique clonotypes by the size of the smaller repertoire. Repertoire richness was assessed with RTK rarefaction, the Chao1 estimator, and Recon v2.1 estimates of unobserved clonotypes. Generation probabilities for all TCRbeta clonotypes obtained by the gDNA method from a handful of donors were computed using OLGA. Entries here come from immuneACCESS through TCRdb and include only in-frame sequences with V and J called. Some clones fail to appear in such tables; in the studies checked, an unresolved V gene covers under half of the shortfall, and the cause of the remainder is unknown. The V and J calls and clone size are taken from that table; D and trimming were inferred from the DNA. This sample comprises about 710,000 clones, around 78% of them detected only once. More than 1.5% of the sample is held by the ten biggest clonotypes.

The germline V gene (reference sequence) specifies LNHDA as CDR1 and SQIVND as CDR2. The CDR3 holds 13 amino acids from the cysteine to the phenylalanine. The DNA shown is the 39-base CDR3, in frame from base 1. V is reduced by 11 bases and J by 6 bases, leaving a spacing of 19 bases between them. This clone was picked up many times. Its antigen is unknown. Base qualities are not recorded, but no much larger clone differs from it by a single base. Sequenced: memory CD4+ T cells sorted from blood. The sample's cell subset or site, from its label and the paper: CD45RA-negative fraction. The TCR comes from a woman in her 30s in good health. The V gene is TRBV19 and the J gene is TRBJ1-2, with a weak D call of TRBD1 (6 bases match). CDR3 protein: CAVLKQGRNGYTF. The DNA is TGTGCCGTTCTGAAACAGGGACGGAATGGCTACACCTTC.